At least ten counts were recorded for the clone carrying this T cell receptor beta chain. The data derive from a study of T cells after yellow fever vaccination. In the study overall: It was SMART-Seq v4 Ultra Low Input that prepared the fractions with low cell numbers.

Germline CDR1 is SGHVS and CDR2 is FQNEAQ. CDR3 length: 16 residues. The trim removed 5 bases at V and 5 bases at J, leaving 8 bases unmatched. Each CDR3 protein gets one entry after TCRdb re-called the 5' RACE reads with MiXCR. The sample has 250,000 to 350,000 distinct CDR3 sequences; about 4.5% are singletons. Source: PBMCs, taken 15 days after the yellow fever booster vaccination. This sequence was found in a young man who received the YFV17D yellow fever vaccine. V and J are TRBV7-8 and TRBJ2-2; 10 nucleotides align to TRBD2. Written as DNA, the CDR3 is TGTGCCAGCAGCCGGAGCGGGGGGGCCTTGACCGGGGAGCTGTTTTTT. Translating gives CASSRSGGALTGELFF.